The rows below give T cell receptor beta chains drawn from one sample of a study of human T cells and chemical hapten exposure. TCRdb ran MiXCR on the RACE reads and lists one entry per CDR3 protein. The table includes tens of thousands of distinct CDR3 sequences, 14% detected once. Sequenced here: whole blood, sampled in connection with sensitization to the hapten diphenylcyclopropenone (DPC). These receptors originate from a woman aged 45 to 65 with alopecia areata. Some clones in this sample may be carry-over from other donors' samples. The CDR3 runs from the conserved cysteine through the conserved F or W. A D gene is named only where the DNA matches it firmly. Only some rows state a clone size, as once, few, many or a class for expanded clones.

v_gene,abundance,j_gene,d_gene,CDR3aa,CDR3nt
TRBV29-1,-,TRBJ1-1,-,CSVSNTEAFF,TGCAGCGTATCGAACACTGAAGCTTTCTTT
TRBV7-2,-,TRBJ1-3,-,CASSLAPPSGNTIYF,TGTGCCAGCAGCTTAGCTCCGCCCTCTGGAAACACCATATATTTT
TRBV5-1,medium-sized,TRBJ1-1,-,CASSLQYGRNTEAFF,TGCGCCAGCAGCTTACAATACGGGCGGAACACTGAAGCTTTCTTT
TRBV12-3/TRBV12-4,-,TRBJ2-5,-,CASSLGQGAETQYF,TGTGCCAGCAGTTTAGGGCAGGGCGCAGAGACCCAGTACTTC
TRBV7-2,-,TRBJ2-3,-,CASSLGQWAADTQYF,TGTGCCAGCAGCTTAGGACAATGGGCTGCAGATACGCAGTATTTT
TRBV18,-,TRBJ2-1,TRBD1,CASSPGQGGNEQFF,TGTGCCAGCTCACCCGGACAGGGTGGCAATGAGCAGTTCTTC
TRBV11-2,-,TRBJ1-1,-,CASSPTTHGYTEAFF,TGTGCCAGCAGCCCGACTACTCACGGGTACACTGAAGCTTTCTTT
TRBV29-1,-,TRBJ1-1,TRBD1,CSVATPRDRVGWTEAFF,TGCAGCGTTGCCACACCCCGGGACAGGGTCGGCTGGACTGAAGCTTTCTTT
TRBV3-1,-,TRBJ2-2,-,CASSQRSRAGELFF,TGTGCCAGCAGCCAGAGGTCTAGGGCCGGGGAGCTGTTTTTT
TRBV7-7,-,TRBJ2-1,TRBD2,CASSLTSGSTNEQFF,TGTGCCAGCAGCTTAACTAGCGGGAGTACGAATGAGCAGTTCTTC
TRBV30,few,TRBJ1-4,TRBD1,CAWSSADRGLGKLFF,TGTGCCTGGAGTTCGGCTGATAGGGGGCTGGGAAAACTGTTTTTT
TRBV20-1,-,TRBJ1-2,-,CSANLRPDKLSGYTF,TGCAGTGCTAATCTTCGGCCGGACAAGTTGTCTGGCTACACCTTC
TRBV27,few,TRBJ1-2,-,CASSLYPGASYGYTF,TGTGCCAGCAGTTTATACCCGGGGGCGAGCTATGGCTACACCTTC
TRBV29-1,many,TRBJ1-5,-,CSVAQLNQPQHF,TGCAGCGTTGCCCAATTAAATCAGCCCCAGCATTTT
TRBV20-1,-,TRBJ2-7,TRBD2,CSAVGSGRHEQYF,TGCAGTGCCGTCGGTAGCGGGAGACACGAGCAGTACTTC
TRBV7-2,-,TRBJ2-1,-,CASSLETETYNEQFF,TGTGCCAGCAGCTTAGAGACCGAGACCTACAATGAGCAGTTCTTC
TRBV19,few,TRBJ1-5,-,CASRGLDRGNQPQHF,TGTGCCAGTAGGGGGCTAGACAGAGGCAATCAGCCCCAGCATTTT
TRBV20-1,-,TRBJ2-1,-,CSARLLRNEQFF,TGCAGTGCTAGATTGCTACGGAATGAGCAGTTCTTC
TRBV7-2,many,TRBJ2-1,-,CASSLVRNNEQFF,TGTGCCAGCAGCTTAGTCAGGAACAATGAGCAGTTCTTC
TRBV28,-,TRBJ2-6,-,CASRDSGSGANVLTF,TGTGCCAGCCGTGATTCAGGGTCTGGGGCCAACGTCCTGACTTTC
TRBV20-1,-,TRBJ2-3,-,CSARESETGTDTQYF,TGCAGTGCTAGAGAAAGCGAAACGGGCACAGATACGCAGTATTTT
TRBV18,-,TRBJ1-1,-,CASSQSGESTEAFF,TGTGCCAGCTCACAATCAGGGGAAAGCACTGAAGCTTTCTTT
TRBV6-5,-,TRBJ1-1,-,CASSIRPDTEAFF,TGTGCCAGCAGTATCAGACCGGACACTGAAGCTTTCTTT
TRBV7-2,-,TRBJ1-3,-,CASSLVAGGNTIYF,TGTGCCAGCAGCTTAGTCGCAGGAGGAAACACCATATATTTT
TRBV7-9,few,TRBJ1-2,-,CASSLTALSYGYTF,TGTGCCAGCAGCTTAACAGCCCTCTCCTATGGCTACACCTTC
TRBV5-4,-,TRBJ2-7,TRBD2,CASSLTGGLNEQYF,TGTGCCAGCAGCTTAACGGGAGGGCTAAACGAGCAGTACTTC
TRBV9,-,TRBJ2-3,-,CASSPEVGPSTDTQYF,TGTGCCAGCAGCCCTGAGGTTGGCCCTAGCACAGATACGCAGTATTTT
TRBV4-3,many,TRBJ2-3,-,CASSQDQGGSLHTDTQYF,TGCGCCAGCAGCCAAGATCAGGGCGGGTCCCTTCACACAGATACGCAGTATTTT
TRBV4-3,many,TRBJ2-5,-,CASSQEWARMQLETQYF,TGCGCCAGCAGCCAAGAATGGGCCAGGATGCAGTTAGAGACCCAGTACTTC
TRBV6-5,few,TRBJ1-2,-,CASRTQGSYGYTF,TGTGCCAGCAGGACTCAGGGGTCCTATGGCTACACCTTC
TRBV6-5,few,TRBJ2-1,TRBD1,CASRNRDRPYNEQFF,TGTGCCAGCAGAAATCGGGACAGACCCTACAATGAGCAGTTCTTC
TRBV12-3/TRBV12-4,-,TRBJ2-3,-,CATTGSITDTQYF,TGTGCCACAACCGGGAGCATCACAGATACGCAGTATTTT
TRBV5-6,few,TRBJ1-2,-,CASSRSVRGYTF,TGTGCCAGCAGCCGGTCGGTCCGCGGCTACACCTTC
TRBV4-3,-,TRBJ1-1,TRBD1,CASSQEIATQGTPINTEAFF,TGCGCCAGCAGCCAAGAAATCGCGACACAGGGGACGCCCATCAACACTGAAGCTTTCTTT
TRBV11-2,few,TRBJ2-1,-,CASSLETGRGQFF,TGTGCCAGCAGCTTAGAAACGGGCAGGGGGCAGTTCTTC
TRBV11-2,-,TRBJ1-4,TRBD1,CASSLGQGSTNEKLFF,TGTGCCAGCAGCTTAGGACAGGGGTCAACTAATGAAAAACTGTTTTTT
TRBV7-2,once,TRBJ2-1,-,CASSLVLGGANEQFF,TGTGCCAGCAGCTTAGTTCTTGGAGGCGCAAATGAGCAGTTCTTC
TRBV11-2,few,TRBJ2-1,-,CASSPGTNNEQFF,TGTGCCAGCAGCCCCGGGACCAACAATGAGCAGTTCTTC
TRBV6-2/TRBV6-3,many,TRBJ1-5,-,CASSLERDQPQHF,TGTGCCAGCAGTCTGGAGAGGGATCAGCCCCAGCATTTT
TRBV20-1,-,TRBJ1-5,-,CSARAIAGQPQHF,TGCAGTGCTAGAGCTATAGCGGGCCAGCCCCAGCATTTT
TRBV6-6,-,TRBJ1-4,-,CASSYRRYEKLFF,TGTGCCAGCAGTTACCGACGGTATGAAAAACTGTTTTTT